Listed below are T cell receptor beta chains from one sample, sequenced in a study of molecular identifiers for immune sequencing clone quantification. TCRdb independently ran MiXCR on the PCR reads; one entry per CDR3 protein. This table holds more than 450,000 distinct CDR3 sequences, roughly 26% found once. Sequencing input: naive CD8+ T cells from blood, with Jurkat cell RNA spiked in. The receptors originated from a human donor in good health. Some libraries in this study had Jurkat cell RNA spiked in. CDR3s include the opening cysteine and the closing phenylalanine or tryptophan. A D gene is named only where the DNA matches it firmly. Clone size is given for some rows only: seen once, a few or many times, or a class if the clone is expanded.

clone_size	d_call	v_call	j_call	cdr3_aa	cdr3_nt
-	-	TRBV4-3	TRBJ1-4	CASSLDRGATNEKLFF	TGCGCCAGCAGCCTGGATCGGGGAGCAACTAATGAAAAACTGTTTTTT
many	-	TRBV28	TRBJ1-1	CASVRGRGLDEAFF	TGTGCCAGCGTTAGGGGCAGGGGTTTGGATGAAGCTTTCTTT
-	-	TRBV6-2/TRBV6-3	TRBJ2-7	CASRPPPTGLNYEQYF	TGTGCCAGCCGTCCCCCCCCGACAGGACTGAACTACGAGCAGTACTTC
-	-	TRBV4-3	TRBJ2-6	CASSQEGALSGANVLTF	TGCGCCAGCAGCCAAGAGGGTGCCCTCTCTGGGGCCAACGTCCTGACTTTC
many	-	TRBV29-1	TRBJ2-3	CSPQDGNTQYF	TGCAGCCCACAAGACGGAAATACGCAGTATTTT
many	TRBD1	TRBV6-5	TRBJ2-3	CASSPLEGATTDTQYF	TGTGCCAGCAGCCCCTTAGAGGGGGCGACCACAGATACGCAGTATTTT
-	-	TRBV6-1	TRBJ2-2	CTSSHLLTGELFF	TGTACCAGCAGCCACCTCCTCACCGGGGAGCTGTTTTTT
-	-	TRBV27	TRBJ1-2	CASSSDNYGYTF	TGTGCCAGCAGTTCGGATAACTATGGCTACACCTTC
many	-	TRBV28	TRBJ2-7	CASSFGPRSYEQYF	TGTGCCAGCAGTTTCGGTCCTCGCTCCTACGAGCAGTACTTC
-	TRBD2	TRBV19	TRBJ2-3	CASSLTPGLAGYGTDTQYF	TGTGCCAGTAGCCTGACCCCAGGACTAGCGGGGTACGGCACAGATACGCAGTATTTT
many	-	TRBV7-2	TRBJ2-6	CASSPSRGSGANVLTF	TGTGCCAGCAGTCCCTCGAGAGGCTCTGGGGCCAACGTCCTGACTTTC
few	TRBD1	TRBV7-9	TRBJ2-4	CASSPGPGGANIQYF	TGTGCCAGCAGCCCAGGTCCAGGGGGCGCGAACATTCAGTACTTC
few	TRBD2	TRBV6-2/TRBV6-3	TRBJ2-3	CASDSIERREETDTQYF	TGTGCCAGCGACTCCATAGAGCGACGGGAGGAGACGGATACGCAGTATTTT
-	-	TRBV19	TRBJ2-2	CASSIAGRGAGELFF	TGTGCCAGTAGTATAGCAGGTCGAGGGGCCGGGGAGCTGTTTTTT
few	TRBD1	TRBV19	TRBJ1-2	CASSAAGTDYGYTF	TGTGCCAGTAGTGCAGCCGGGACAGACTATGGCTACACCTTC
many	-	TRBV7-9	TRBJ2-3	CASSRVADTQYF	TGTGCCAGCAGCCGGGTGGCAGATACGCAGTATTTT
-	-	TRBV28	TRBJ1-1	CASSRDKSDAEAFF	TGTGCCAGCAGTAGAGACAAGAGCGACGCTGAAGCTTTCTTT
few	TRBD1	TRBV15	TRBJ1-3	CATSSDVAGQTLYSSGNTIYF	TGTGCCACCAGCAGCGATGTTGCGGGACAGACCCTTTATTCCTCTGGAAACACCATATATTTT
few	-	TRBV24-1	TRBJ2-7	CATSDGSGQTLYEQYF	TGTGCCACCAGTGATGGGTCAGGACAGACCCTCTACGAGCAGTACTTC
-	TRBD2	TRBV19	TRBJ2-1	CASSTLSGASSYNEQFF	TGTGCCAGTAGTACCCTTAGCGGGGCCAGCTCCTACAATGAGCAGTTCTTC
many	-	TRBV6-5	TRBJ1-1	CASSSNRFSTEAFF	TGTGCCAGCAGTTCGAACAGATTTTCCACTGAAGCTTTCTTT
-	TRBD1	TRBV13	TRBJ2-2	CASSDNGDSKRKGELFF	TGTGCCAGCAGCGATAACGGGGACAGTAAAAGGAAGGGGGAGCTGTTTTTT
many	-	TRBV25-1	TRBJ2-3	CASSERGTQYF	TGTGCCAGCAGTGAACGTGGTACGCAGTATTTT
few	-	TRBV29-1	TRBJ1-2	CSVEEGSFSPEANYGYTF	TGCAGCGTTGAAGAAGGGTCTTTCAGCCCAGAAGCTAACTATGGCTACACCTTC
many	-	TRBV7-6	TRBJ2-2	CASSPVMAGELFF	TGTGCCAGCAGCCCCGTTATGGCCGGGGAGCTGTTTTTT
-	TRBD1	TRBV9	TRBJ2-7	CASSGDGTGGAYEQYF	TGTGCCAGCAGCGGAGACGGGACAGGGGGCGCCTACGAGCAGTACTTC
few	-	TRBV5-6	TRBJ1-4	CASTTGYEKLFF	TGTGCCAGCACCACAGGATATGAAAAACTGTTTTTT
many	-	TRBV7-6	TRBJ2-7	CASSLNREGYEQYF	TGTGCCAGCAGCTTAAACAGAGAGGGGTACGAGCAGTACTTC
-	TRBD2	TRBV6-2/TRBV6-3	TRBJ2-7	CASSNGRPNEQYF	TGTGCCAGCAGCAACGGGAGGCCGAACGAGCAGTACTTC
few	-	TRBV5-6	TRBJ2-7	CASSDRAPEQYF	TGTGCCAGCAGCGACCGCGCCCCCGAGCAGTACTTC
many	TRBD2	TRBV9	TRBJ2-3	CASSVEGLATDTQYF	TGTGCCAGCAGCGTAGAAGGACTAGCAACAGATACGCAGTATTTT
few	-	TRBV28	TRBJ2-1	CASSARTGPGEQFF	TGTGCCAGCAGTGCCCGGACCGGTCCTGGAGAGCAGTTCTTC
-	-	TRBV19	TRBJ1-5	CASSIRGADNQPQHF	TGTGCCAGTAGTATTCGGGGGGCTGATAATCAGCCCCAGCATTTT
many	-	TRBV27	TRBJ1-2	CASSLHTNNYGYTF	TGTGCCAGCAGTTTGCACACCAATAACTATGGCTACACCTTC
-	-	TRBV10-1	TRBJ2-3	CVSSEVGYTDTQYF	TGCGTCAGCAGTGAGGTCGGTTACACAGATACGCAGTATTTT
many	-	TRBV7-9	TRBJ2-7	CASARSYEQYF	TGTGCCAGCGCCAGGTCCTACGAGCAGTACTTC
once	-	TRBV27	TRBJ2-7	CASSRIQGLSSYEQYF	TGTGCCAGCAGCCGCATTCAGGGGCTCAGCTCCTACGAGCAGTACTTC
-	TRBD2	TRBV20-1	TRBJ2-3	CGADGTSTQYF	TGCGGTGCCGACGGGACTAGTACGCAGTATTTT
-	TRBD1	TRBV6-2/TRBV6-3	TRBJ1-5	CASSYSGQGDPPQHF	TGTGCCAGCAGTTACTCGGGACAGGGGGATCCGCCCCAGCATTTT
-	-	TRBV5-6	TRBJ2-1	CASSSGENNEQFF	TGTGCCAGCAGCTCGGGCGAAAACAATGAGCAGTTCTTC
-	-	TRBV21-1	TRBJ1-1	CASSHTGKNTEAFF	TGTGCCAGCAGCCATACCGGGAAAAACACTGAAGCTTTCTTT